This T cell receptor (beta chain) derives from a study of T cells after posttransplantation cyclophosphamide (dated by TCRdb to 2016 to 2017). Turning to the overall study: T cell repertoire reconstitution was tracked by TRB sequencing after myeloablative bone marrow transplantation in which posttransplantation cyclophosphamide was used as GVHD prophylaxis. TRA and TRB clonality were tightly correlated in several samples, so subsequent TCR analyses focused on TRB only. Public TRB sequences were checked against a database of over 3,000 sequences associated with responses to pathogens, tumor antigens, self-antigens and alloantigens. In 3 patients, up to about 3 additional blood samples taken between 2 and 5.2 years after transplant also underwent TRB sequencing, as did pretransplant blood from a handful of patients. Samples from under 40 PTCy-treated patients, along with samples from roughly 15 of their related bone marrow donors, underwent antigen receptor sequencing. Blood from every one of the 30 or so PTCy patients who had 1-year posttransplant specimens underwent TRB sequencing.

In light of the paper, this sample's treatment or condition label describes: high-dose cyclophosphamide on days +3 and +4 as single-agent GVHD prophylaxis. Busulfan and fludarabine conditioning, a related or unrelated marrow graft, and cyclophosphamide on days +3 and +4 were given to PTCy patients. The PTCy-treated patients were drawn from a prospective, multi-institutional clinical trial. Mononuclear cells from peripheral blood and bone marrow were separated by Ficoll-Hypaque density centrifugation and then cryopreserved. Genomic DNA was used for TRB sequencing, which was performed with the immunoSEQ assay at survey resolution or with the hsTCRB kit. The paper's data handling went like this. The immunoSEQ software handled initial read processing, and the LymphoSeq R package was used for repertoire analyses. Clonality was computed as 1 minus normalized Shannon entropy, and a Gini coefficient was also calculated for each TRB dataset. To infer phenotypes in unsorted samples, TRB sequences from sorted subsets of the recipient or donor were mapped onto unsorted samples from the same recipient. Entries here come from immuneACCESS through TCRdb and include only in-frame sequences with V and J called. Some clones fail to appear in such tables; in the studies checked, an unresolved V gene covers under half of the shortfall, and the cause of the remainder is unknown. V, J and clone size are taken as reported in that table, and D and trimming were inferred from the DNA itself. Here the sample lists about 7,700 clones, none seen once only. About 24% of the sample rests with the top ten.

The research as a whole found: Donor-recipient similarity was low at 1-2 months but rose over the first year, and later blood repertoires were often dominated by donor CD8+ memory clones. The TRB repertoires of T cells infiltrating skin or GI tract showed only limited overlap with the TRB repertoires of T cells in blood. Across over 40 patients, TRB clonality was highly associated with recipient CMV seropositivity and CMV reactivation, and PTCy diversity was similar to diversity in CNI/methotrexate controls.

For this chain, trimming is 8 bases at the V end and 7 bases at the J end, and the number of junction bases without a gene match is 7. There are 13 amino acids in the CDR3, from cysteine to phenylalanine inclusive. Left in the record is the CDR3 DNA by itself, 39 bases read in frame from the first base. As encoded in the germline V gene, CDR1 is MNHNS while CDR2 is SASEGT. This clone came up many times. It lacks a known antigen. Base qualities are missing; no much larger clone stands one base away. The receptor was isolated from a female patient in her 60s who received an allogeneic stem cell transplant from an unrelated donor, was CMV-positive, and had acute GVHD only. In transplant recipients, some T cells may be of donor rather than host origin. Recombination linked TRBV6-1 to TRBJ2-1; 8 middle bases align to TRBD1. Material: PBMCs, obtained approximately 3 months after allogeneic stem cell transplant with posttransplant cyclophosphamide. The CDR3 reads CASSDRGSNEQFF. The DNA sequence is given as TGTGCCAGCTCAGACAGGGGAAGTAATGAGCAGTTCTTC.